Following are 11 T cell receptor beta chains from one sample sequenced in a study of T-cell memory formation after mild COVID-19. TCRdb used MiXCR to reprocess the 5' RACE reads, holding one entry per CDR3 protein. The data contain under 35,000 distinct CDR3 sequences, about 8% of them singletons. Sample: PBMCs or a T cell subset sorted from them (not recorded which). All receptors derive from an adult woman who had mild COVID-19 (a few samples of this study predate the infection). Cell type and time point are not known.

Many counts were recorded for this clonotype. The V call is TRBV2, the J call TRBJ2-1; the D gene is possibly TRBD2 (5 bases). Germline V gives CDR1 SNHLY, CDR2 FYNNEI. This CDR3 has 13 amino acids. Trimming shortened V by 7 bases and J by 7 bases, and 14 bases separated the two germline ends. The CDR3: CASKRARGNEQFF. The DNA for the CDR3 is TGTGCCAGCAAGCGAGCACGCGGGAATGAGCAGTTCTTC.

The table lists this clonotype with many counts. The V gene is TRBV10-3, the J gene TRBJ1-4; D not resolved. CDR3 length: 13 amino acids. The germline CDR1 and CDR2 sequences are ENHRY and SYGVKD. Trimming took off 2 bases at V and 7 bases at J, with 8 bases between the two ends. CDR3 DNA: TGTGCCATCAGTGAGCCGAGGCGTGAAAAACTGTTTTTT. Its protein is CAISEPRREKLFF.

This clonotype was counted ten times or more. The chain is built from TRBV5-5 and TRBJ1-1; perhaps TRBD1 as D (5 bases). CDR3 size: 13 residues. V was shortened by 4 bases and J by 4 bases, with 11 bases between the two germline ends. Germline-derived CDR1 and CDR2 are SGHKS and YYEKEE (reference sequence). CDR3 amino acids: CASSPRGSTEAFF. Written as DNA, the CDR3 is TGTGCCAGCAGCCCACGGGGGTCCACTGAAGCTTTCTTT.

This clonotype occurred many times. J is TRBJ1-2 and V is TRBV11-1, with 9 bases lining up with TRBD1. Per the germline V gene, CDR1 is SGHAT and CDR2 is FQDESV (reference sequence). The J segment lost 4 bases and the V segment lost 3 bases, leaving 9 bases of the junction unmatched. This CDR3 is built from 16 residues. CDR3 amino acids: CASSLGQGLLGYGYTF. The CDR3 nucleotides read TGTGCCAGCAGCTTGGGACAGGGCCTCCTAGGCTATGGCTACACCTTC.

This clonotype was picked up many times. This sequence joins TRBV30 and TRBJ1-2, with D hard to call. CDR3 length: 12 amino acids. Trimming removed 3 bases at V and 8 bases at J, with 13 bases between. Germline V gives CDR1 GTSNPN, CDR2 SVGIG (reference sequence). CDR3 nucleotides: TGTGCCTGGAGCCCGGACCATCTCGGCTACACCTTC. This translates into CAWSPDHLGYTF. Drawing the rest from reference TRBV30 and TRBJ1-2, the complete variable domain is SQTIHQWPATLVQPVGSPLSLECTVEGTSNPNLYWYRQAAGRGLQLLFYSVGIGQISSEVPQNLSASRPQDRQFILSSKKLLLSDSGFYLCAWSPDHLGYTFGSGTRLTVV.

This clonotype has ten or more counts. The chain joins TRBV7-3 to TRBJ1-2, with TRBD1 matching over 10 bases. Germline lookup yields CDR1 SGHTA and CDR2 FQGTGA. This CDR3 has 14 amino acids. V was clipped by 6 bases and J by 7 bases; unmatched bases: 8. This CDR3 is CASSLTGGGAGYTF. CDR3 nucleotide sequence: TGTGCCAGCAGTTTGACAGGGGGCGGTGCTGGCTACACCTTC.

This clonotype appeared many times. V and J are TRBV4-2 and TRBJ2-3; TRBD1 or TRBD2 may be the D gene (5 bases each). V was shortened by 1 base and J by 2 bases, with 10 bases between the two germline ends. Looked up from germline, CDR1 is LGHNA and CDR2 is YNFKEQ. This CDR3 has 15 residues. Written as DNA, the CDR3 is TGTGCCAGCAGCCAAGGCGAGGGGTCCACAGATACGCAGTATTTT. It encodes CASSQGEGSTDTQYF.

This clonotype was picked up many times. A much larger clone lies one base from this, so it may be a read error. The chain uses TRBV30 and TRBJ1-2; 7 bases agree with TRBD1. The germline CDR1 and CDR2 sequences are GTSNPN and SVGIG (reference sequence). CDR3 length: 13 amino acids. The CDR3 spells CPWSQGGVDGYTF. The CDR3 nucleotides read TGTCCCTGGAGTCAAGGGGGCGTCGATGGCTACACCTTC. The whole variable domain, filled in from reference TRBV30 and TRBJ1-2, reads SQTIHQWPATLVQPVGSPLSLECTVEGTSNPNLYWYRQAAGRGLQLLFYSVGIGQISSEVPQNLSASRPQDRQFILSSKKLLLSDSGFYLCPWSQGGVDGYTFGSGTRLTVV.

This clonotype has a count of ten or more. The J gene is TRBJ1-2, the V gene TRBV19, with 9 nucleotides matching TRBD1. The V gene end was trimmed by 3 bases and the J gene end by 3 bases; junction bases not matched to a gene: 8. The germline gives CDR1 LNHDA, CDR2 SQIVND (reference sequence). The CDR3 is 16 residues long. The CDR3 DNA sequence: TGTGCCAGTAGTATCCCCCAGAGGACAGGGGACTATGGCTACACCTTC. This gives the protein CASSIPQRTGDYGYTF. The variable domain in full, completed from reference TRBV19 and TRBJ1-2, reads DGGITQSPKYLFRKEGQNVTLSCEQNLNHDAMYWYRQDPGQGLRLIYYSQIVNDFQKGDIAEGYSVSREKKESFPLTVTSAQKNPTAFYLCASSIPQRTGDYGYTFGSGTRLTVV.

This clonotype was counted ten times or more. The V gene is TRBV28, the J gene TRBJ1-1; possibly TRBD1 for D (6 bases). The V gene lost 5 bases and the J gene lost 6 bases, with 22 bases spanning the gap. Germline values: CDR1 MDHEN, CDR2 SYDVKM. The CDR3 spans 16 residues. The CDR3 here is CASSPLTGRHVSEAFF. In nucleotides, the CDR3 is TGTGCCAGCAGTCCTCTGACAGGCCGACACGTCTCTGAAGCTTTCTTT.

This clonotype was seen ten or more times. V gene TRBV24-1 combines with J gene TRBJ2-1; D not resolved. Trimming pared 4 bases from V and 0 bases from J, leaving 9 bases between. Germline assignment: CDR1 KGHDR and CDR2 SFDVKD. CDR3 length: 15 residues. The CDR3 loop reads CATSDSGSSYNEQFF. The CDR3 nucleotides read TGTGCCACCAGTGACTCCGGGTCCTCCTACAATGAGCAGTTCTTC.